Listed here are 2 T cell receptor beta chains from one sample, sequenced in a study of cytomegalovirus exposure and HLA in healthy donors (dated by TCRdb to 2016 to 2017). Receptor libraries were prepared by the immunoSEQ multiplex PCR assay. A mixture of 60 forward primers for TCR Vbeta segments and 13 reverse primers for TCR Jbeta segments was used in the multiplex PCR. The immuneACCESS repertoire file appears here via TCRdb, limited to in-frame rearrangements. These files lack a portion of the clones; in checked studies, under half of the deficit traces to unresolved V genes, and the cause of the others is not known. This sample has under 60,000 clones in its table, and approximately 82% of those were observed once. The ten largest make up approximately 2.8% of the sample. Sequencing was carried out using PBMCs. Receptors were obtained from a man between 50 and 59 years old in good health and CMV-seronegative.

J is TRBJ2-5 and V is TRBV7-2; 14 bases are shared with TRBD2. The V segment lost 4 bases and the J segment 7 bases; nucleotides outside the gene matches: 5. Germline loops: CDR1 SGHTA, CDR2 FQGNSA. CDR3 size: 15 residues. CDR3 nucleotide sequence: TGTGCCAGCAGCTCCGGGACTAGCGGGGGTGGGACCCAGTACTTC. It yields the protein CASSSGTSGGGTQYF. Filled out from reference TRBV7-2 and TRBJ2-5, the complete variable domain reads GAGVSQSPSNKVTEKGKDVELRCDPISGHTALYWYRQSLGQGLEFLIYFQGNSAPDKSGLPSDRFSAERTGGSVSTLTIQRTQQEDSAVYLCASSSGTSGGGTQYFGPGTRLLVL.

This sequence joins TRBV6-4 and TRBJ1-5, with 9 bases that match TRBD1. CDR3 length: 22 amino acids. Germline V gene lookup returns CDR1 MRHNA and CDR2 SNTAGT. With V trimmed by 6 bases and J by 3 bases, 27 bases remained unmatched. CDR3: CASRDTFDGLARTGVSNQPQHF. The CDR3 nucleotides read TGTGCCAGCAGAGACACCTTCGACGGTTTGGCCAGGACAGGGGTATCCAATCAGCCCCAGCATTTT.